A single sample is the source of the 30 T cell receptor beta chains below, sequenced in a study of vaccination and CD4 T cells after COVID-19. Treatment here: approximately 9-day PBMC culture with coronavirus spike peptide pools or control peptides (ViraFEST assay). These TCRs are of unknown antigen specificity. The Oncomine TCR Beta short-read assay sequenced DNA from cultured CD4+ T cells. One entry per CDR3 protein, called by TCRdb with MiXCR from the PCR reads. The sample gives more than 7,500 distinct CDR3 sequences, 23% of which show up once; about a fifth is in the top ten. Sequencing was done on a sample of cultured CD4+ T cells from blood. The receptor source for this set is a human donor with COVID-19.

This clonotype was observed a handful of times. The chain uses TRBV27 and TRBJ2-7; tentatively, D is TRBD2 (6 bases). The V end was cut by 5 bases, the J end by 7 bases, with 15 bases between. The CDR3 is made up of 13 amino acids. Germline V CDR1 and CDR2: MNHEY, SMNVEV (reference sequence). The CDR3 protein is CASSPRPGREQYF. CDR3 DNA sequence: TGTGCCAGCAGTCCCCGCCCGGGGAGGGAGCAGTACTTC.

The rearrangement uses TRBV5-1 and TRBJ1-1, with D possibly TRBD1 on 5 matching bases. Per the germline V gene, CDR1 is SGHRS and CDR2 is YFSETQ. The CDR3 consists of 15 residues. The germline V and J ends were trimmed by 5 bases and 2 bases, with 16 bases remaining between them. The CDR3 here is CASRQDASPNTEAFF. CDR3 DNA sequence: TGCGCCAGCAGACAGGACGCCTCCCCCAACACTGAAGCTTTCTTT.

In this sample, this clonotype turned up a few times. V is TRBV4-3 and J is TRBJ1-5; no definite D call. V was shortened by 0 bases and J by 1 base, with 7 bases between the two germline ends. CDR3 length equals 15 residues. The germline V gene encodes CDR1 LGHNA and CDR2 YSLEER. The CDR3 nucleotides are TGCGCCAGCAGCCAAGATCAAGCAAGCAATCAGCCCCAGCATTTT. Its translation is CASSQDQASNQPQHF.

The J gene is TRBJ1-5, the V gene TRBV18, with 7 bases aligning to TRBD1. The CDR3 runs to 16 residues. The germline CDR1 and CDR2 sequences are KGHSH and LQKENI. J lost 2 bases, V lost 3 bases, and 7 bases had no gene match. The CDR3 here is CASSPKGGMGNQPQHF. CDR3 sequence (DNA): TGTGCCAGCTCACCCAAAGGGGGCATGGGCAATCAGCCCCAGCATTTT.

The CDR3 loop reads CAWTPRGGTGNTIYF. Here the CDR3 DNA reads TGTGCCTGGACCCCCCGGGGTGGGACTGGAAACACCATATATTTT. This chain joins TRBV30 and TRBJ1-3; D ambiguous. Trimming shortened V by 4 bases and J by 2 bases, and 15 bases separated the two germline ends. Germline values: CDR1 GTSNPN, CDR2 SVGIG (reference sequence). This CDR3 has 15 residues. Full variable domain (outside the CDR3, taken from reference TRBV30 and TRBJ1-3): SQTIHQWPATLVQPVGSPLSLECTVEGTSNPNLYWYRQAAGRGLQLLFYSVGIGQISSEVPQNLSASRPQDRQFILSSKKLLLSDSGFYLCAWTPRGGTGNTIYFGEGSWLTVV.

This clonotype was observed a handful of times. The chain is built from TRBV12-3 or TRBV12-4 and TRBJ1-5; unclear D gene. This CDR3 comprises 15 residues. Trimming cost V 1 base and J 2 bases, with 9 bases left between them. The CDR3 reads CASSLEGLGNQPQHF. The CDR3 nucleotides read TGTGCCAGCAGTTTAGAGGGCCTCGGCAATCAGCCCCAGCATTTT.

This clonotype was picked up a small number of times. The chain uses TRBV12-3 or TRBV12-4 and TRBJ1-6; maybe TRBD1 (6 bases). V lost 3 bases to trimming and J lost 1 base, with 10 bases between them. The CDR3 consists of 16 residues. The CDR3 spells CASSLRGRSYNSPLHF. DNA for the CDR3: TGTGCCAGCAGTTTGCGGGGGCGATCCTATAATTCACCCCTCCACTTT.

This sequence joins TRBV7-3 and TRBJ2-1; 14 bases align to TRBD2. After removal of 3 bases from V and 8 bases from J, the junction contained 6 bases not matched to a gene. This CDR3 is 16 amino acids long. Germline CDR1 SGHTA, CDR2 FQGTGA. The CDR3 is CASSFPTSGGADEQFF. CDR3 DNA: TGTGCCAGCAGCTTTCCGACTAGCGGGGGGGCCGATGAGCAGTTCTTC.

This clonotype was detected a few times. V usage is TRBV5-8 and J usage is TRBJ1-2; tentatively, D is TRBD1 (5 bases). CDR1 and CDR2 (germline): SGHTS, YDEGEE. V was shortened by 0 bases and J by 4 bases, with 7 bases between the two germline ends. The CDR3 has 13 residues. In nucleotides, the CDR3 is TGTGCCAGCAGCTTGGGGGGGAGCTATGGCTACACCTTC. Encoded protein: CASSLGGSYGYTF.

The gene calls are TRBV6-5 and TRBJ1-3, with D perhaps TRBD1 (5 bases). Germline-derived CDR1 and CDR2 are MNHEY and SVGAGI. The V end was cut by 0 bases, the J end by 4 bases, with 13 bases between. This CDR3 has 16 amino acids. The CDR3 loop is CASSYSNGRGGNTIYF. CDR3 sequence (DNA): TGTGCCAGCAGTTACTCGAATGGGAGGGGCGGAAACACCATATATTTT.

This clonotype counts as medium-sized. CDR3 protein: CATSDYGVLNTGELFF. DNA for the CDR3: TGTGCCACCAGTGATTATGGGGTACTGAACACCGGGGAGCTGTTTTTT. The chain joins TRBV24-1 to TRBJ2-2; D gene ambiguous. The CDR3 runs 16 residues. Trimming cost V 2 bases and J 1 base, with 10 bases left between them. The germline V gene encodes CDR1 KGHDR and CDR2 SFDVKD.

A few counts support this clonotype. The chain joins TRBV28 to TRBJ1-5, with 7 bases aligning to TRBD1. Per germline, CDR1 MDHEN and CDR2 SYDVKM. V shed 5 bases and J 11 bases; nucleotides not matched to a gene: 6. The CDR3 extends over 12 amino acids. CDR3 in amino acids: CASSTRQGSQHF. CDR3 DNA: TGTGCCAGCAGTACAAGACAGGGTTCCCAGCATTTT.

This rearrangement joins TRBV18 to TRBJ1-5, with D unresolved. The CDR3 covers 15 residues. Germline V gene lookup returns CDR1 KGHSH and CDR2 LQKENI. Deletions cut 0 bases from V and 6 bases from J, with 12 bases between. The CDR3 nucleotides read TGTGCCAGCTCACCACCGGGTGTGGGAAGTCAGCCCCAGCATTTT. It specifies CASSPPGVGSQPQHF.

The chain combines TRBV7-2 with TRBJ2-1; D is ambiguous. The V gene's germline CDR1 is SGHTA and CDR2 FQGNSA. V lost 5 bases to trimming and J lost 14 bases, with 16 bases between them. CDR3 length: 12 amino acids. The CDR3 DNA reads TGTGCCAGCAGCAAATTTATAGGAGAAGAGTTCTTC. It specifies CASSKFIGEEFF.

This clonotype was seen only a few times. V and J are TRBV7-9 and TRBJ1-1; no definite D call. V lost 2 bases and J 0 bases, leaving 7 bases between the germline ends. CDR3 size: 14 residues. The germline CDR1 and CDR2 sequences are SEHNR and FQNEAQ (reference sequence). CDR3 sequence: CASSLSSLNTEAFF. The CDR3 coding sequence is TGTGCCAGCAGCTTAAGTTCCCTGAACACTGAAGCTTTCTTT.

This clonotype is medium-sized in the sample. The J gene is TRBJ1-5, the V gene TRBV20-1; TRBD1 is a possible D gene (5 bases). There are 14 residues in the CDR3. Germline V gene lookup returns CDR1 DFQATT and CDR2 SNEGSKA (reference sequence). Trimming pared 0 bases from V and 6 bases from J, leaving 12 bases between. The CDR3 DNA follows: TGCAGTGCTAGAGATGGTCAGGGTCCTCAGCCCCAGCATTTT. It translates to CSARDGQGPQPQHF.

This clonotype has only a few counts. The CDR3 loop is CASSLRGRLRTDTQYF. Written as DNA, the CDR3 is TGTGCCAGCAGCTTACGCGGCCGGCTACGCACAGATACGCAGTATTTT. The chain couples TRBV7-2 to TRBJ2-3, with D unclear. The CDR3 consists of 16 residues. Trimming took 2 bases from V and 1 from J, leaving 13 bases between them. Germline CDR1 reads SGHTA; CDR2 reads FQGNSA. Full variable domain (missing parts from reference TRBV7-2 and TRBJ2-3): GAGVSQSPSNKVTEKGKDVELRCDPISGHTALYWYRQSLGQGLEFLIYFQGNSAPDKSGLPSDRFSAERTGGSVSTLTIQRTQQEDSAVYLCASSLRGRLRTDTQYFGPGTRLTVL.

The V gene is TRBV2, the J gene TRBJ1-1, with D unclear. CDR3 size: 10 residues. The germline gives CDR1 SNHLY, CDR2 FYNNEI. V was shortened by 2 bases and J by 11 bases, with 6 bases between the two germline ends. The CDR3 nucleotides are TGTGCCAGCAGTGAATCCGGGGCTTTCTTT. Protein product: CASSESGAFF. Combining the CDR3 with reference TRBV2 and TRBJ1-1 gives the whole variable domain EPEVTQTPSHQVTQMGQEVILRCVPISNHLYFYWYRQILGQKVEFLVSFYNNEISEKSEIFDDQFSVERPDGSNFTLKIRSTKLEDSAMYFCASSESGAFFGQGTRLTVV.

V gene TRBV10-3 combines with J gene TRBJ2-1; no definite D call. Trimming removed 2 bases at V and 10 bases at J, with 9 bases between. The germline CDR1 and CDR2 sequences are ENHRY and SYGVKD. CDR3 length: 12 amino acids. The CDR3 reads CAISEVTGEQFF. The CDR3 DNA is TGTGCCATCAGTGAGGTGACGGGCGAGCAGTTCTTC.

This clonotype was recorded a few times. The chain carries TRBV11-2 and TRBJ2-5, with 11 positions matching TRBD2. Germline CDR1 reads SGHAT; CDR2 reads FQNNGV. The CDR3 runs 16 residues. The V gene end was trimmed by 1 base and the J gene end by 5 bases; junction bases not matched to a gene: 6. In DNA form, the CDR3 reads TGTGCCAGCAGCTTAGCTAGCGGGGGGCGGAGGGAGACCCAGTACTTC. Encoded protein: CASSLASGGRRETQYF.

This chain joins TRBV5-5 and TRBJ2-3; D is possibly TRBD2 (7 bases). The CDR3 spans 14 residues. CDR1 and CDR2 (germline): SGHKS, YYEKEE (reference sequence). Trimming left V 4 bases short and J 2 bases short, with 11 bases between. The CDR3 DNA reads TGTGCCAGCAGCAGGGGGGGAGACACAGATACGCAGTATTTT. This encodes CASSRGGDTDTQYF.

This clonotype ranks as medium-sized. J is TRBJ1-2 and V is TRBV20-1; D unresolved. Germline CDR1 and CDR2: DFQATT and SNEGSKA (reference sequence). The CDR3 spans 13 residues. Between the trimmed V and J ends, which lost 3 bases and 5 bases, there was a span of 13 bases. The CDR3 DNA follows: TGCAGTGCTAGCCCGAAGGAACCATATGGCTACACCTTC. Amino acid sequence: CSASPKEPYGYTF.

This rearrangement joins TRBV6-1 to TRBJ1-5; D might be TRBD1 (6 bases). This CDR3 region has 16 residues. The germline gives CDR1 MNHNS, CDR2 SASEGT. V lost 1 base, J lost 3 bases, and 13 bases lay in between. The CDR3 bases are TGTGCCAGCAGTGAAGACCACTGGACAGTCAATCAGCCCCAGCATTTT. This codes for CASSEDHWTVNQPQHF.

The V and J genes are TRBV4-1 and TRBJ2-7, with 10 bases aligning to TRBD1. The CDR3 extends over 17 amino acids. In germline, CDR1 is MGHRA, CDR2 YSYEKL. The V and J ends lost 3 bases and 2 bases, in that order; junction bases with no gene match: 10. DNA of the CDR3: TGCGCCAGCAGCCATCAAAGAACCGGGACAGGGGCCTACGAGCAGTACTTC. Residues: CASSHQRTGTGAYEQYF.

This clonotype is large. The V call is TRBV2, the J call TRBJ1-5; D is possibly TRBD1 (6 bases). Deletions cut 0 bases from V and 9 bases from J, with 18 bases between. Per the germline V gene, CDR1 is SNHLY and CDR2 is FYNNEI. This CDR3 comprises 16 residues. Here the CDR3 reads CASSEAAGGGGGPQHF. The CDR3 coding sequence is TGTGCCAGCAGTGAAGCGGCTGGGGGCGGGGGGGGGCCCCAGCATTTT.

This clonotype turned up a few times. The CDR3 sequence is CSARYRGMNTEAFF. The CDR3 DNA reads as TGCAGTGCTAGATACAGGGGGATGAACACTGAAGCTTTCTTT. The chain has TRBV20-1 and TRBJ1-1; 8 positions match TRBD1. This CDR3 comprises 14 residues. The V and J ends lost 2 bases and 0 bases, in that order; junction bases with no gene match: 2. Looked up from germline, CDR1 is DFQATT and CDR2 is SNEGSKA (reference sequence).

The chain couples TRBV6-4 to TRBJ2-7; 7 bases map to TRBD2. Germline lookup yields CDR1 MRHNA and CDR2 SNTAGT. The junction had 5 bases not matched to a gene; V was cut back by 0 bases and J by 3 bases. CDR3 length: 15 residues. CDR3 amino acids: CASSDSWGRGYEQYF. As DNA, the CDR3 is TGTGCCAGCAGTGACTCCTGGGGGAGGGGCTACGAGCAGTACTTC.

This chain links TRBV6-1 with TRBJ2-7; the D gene is possibly TRBD1 (7 bases). Germline values: CDR1 MNHNS, CDR2 SASEGT. The CDR3 length is 15 residues. V was pared by 10 bases and J by 2 bases, with 21 bases between. The CDR3 DNA sequence: TGTGCCACTACGAGAAGGAGGGGGCCTACCTACGAGCAGTACTTC. This sequence encodes CATTRRRGPTYEQYF.

The chain links TRBV12-3 or TRBV12-4 to TRBJ1-2; D unclear. V lost 2 bases and J lost 7, with 11 bases in between. This CDR3 comprises 13 residues. CDR3: CASSLSGEVGYTF. The DNA of the CDR3 is TGTGCCAGCAGTTTATCCGGGGAAGTTGGCTACACCTTC.

This sequence joins TRBV27 and TRBJ2-1; tentatively, D is TRBD2 (6 bases). The ends were cut back, 2 bases at V and 4 bases at J, with 15 bases in the middle. From germline, CDR1 is MNHEY and CDR2 SMNVEV (reference sequence). There are 16 residues in the CDR3. CDR3 protein: CASSLRGGDSYNEQFF. The CDR3 coding sequence is TGTGCCAGCAGTTTACGGGGCGGGGACTCTTACAATGAGCAGTTCTTC.